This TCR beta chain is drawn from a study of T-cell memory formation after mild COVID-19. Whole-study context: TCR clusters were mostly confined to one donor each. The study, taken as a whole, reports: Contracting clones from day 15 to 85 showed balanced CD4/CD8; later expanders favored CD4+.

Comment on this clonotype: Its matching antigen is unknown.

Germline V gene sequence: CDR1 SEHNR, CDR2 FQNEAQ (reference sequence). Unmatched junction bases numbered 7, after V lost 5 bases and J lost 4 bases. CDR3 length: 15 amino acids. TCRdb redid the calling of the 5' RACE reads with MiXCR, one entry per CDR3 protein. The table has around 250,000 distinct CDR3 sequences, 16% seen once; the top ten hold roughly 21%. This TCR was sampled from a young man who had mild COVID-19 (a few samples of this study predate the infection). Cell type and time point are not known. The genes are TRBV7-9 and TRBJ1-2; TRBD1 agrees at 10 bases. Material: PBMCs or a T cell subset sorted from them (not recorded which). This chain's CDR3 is CASSRRDRGSYGYTF. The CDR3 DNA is TGTGCCAGCAGCCGCCGGGACAGGGGATCCTATGGCTACACCTTC.